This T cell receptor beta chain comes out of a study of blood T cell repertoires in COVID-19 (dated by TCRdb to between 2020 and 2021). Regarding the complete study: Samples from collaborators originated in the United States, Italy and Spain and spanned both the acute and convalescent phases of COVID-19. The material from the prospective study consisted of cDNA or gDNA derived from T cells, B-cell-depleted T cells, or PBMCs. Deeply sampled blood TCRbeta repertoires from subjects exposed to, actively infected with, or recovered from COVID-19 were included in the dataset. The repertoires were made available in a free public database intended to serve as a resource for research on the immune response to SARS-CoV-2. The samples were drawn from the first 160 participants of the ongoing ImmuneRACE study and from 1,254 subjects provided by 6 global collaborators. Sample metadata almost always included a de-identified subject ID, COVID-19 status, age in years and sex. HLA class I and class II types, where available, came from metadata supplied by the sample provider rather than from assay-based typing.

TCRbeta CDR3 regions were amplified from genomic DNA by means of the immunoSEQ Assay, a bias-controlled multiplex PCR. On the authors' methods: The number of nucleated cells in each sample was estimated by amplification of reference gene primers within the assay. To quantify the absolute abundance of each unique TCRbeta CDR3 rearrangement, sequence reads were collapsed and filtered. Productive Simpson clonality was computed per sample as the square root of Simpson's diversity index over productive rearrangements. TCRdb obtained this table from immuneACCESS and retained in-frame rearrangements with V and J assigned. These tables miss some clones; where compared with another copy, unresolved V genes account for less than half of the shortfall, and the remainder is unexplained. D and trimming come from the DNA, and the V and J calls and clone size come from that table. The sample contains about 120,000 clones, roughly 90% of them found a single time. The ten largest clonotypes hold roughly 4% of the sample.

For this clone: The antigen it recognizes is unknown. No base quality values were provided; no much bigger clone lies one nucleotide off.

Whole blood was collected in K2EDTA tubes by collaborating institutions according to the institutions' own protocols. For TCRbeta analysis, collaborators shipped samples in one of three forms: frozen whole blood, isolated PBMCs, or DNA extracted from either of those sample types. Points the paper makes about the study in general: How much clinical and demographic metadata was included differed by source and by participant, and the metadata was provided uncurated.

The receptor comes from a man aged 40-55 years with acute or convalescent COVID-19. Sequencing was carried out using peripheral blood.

The CDR3 protein is CASSPPYNEQFF. The DNA is as follows: TGTGCCAGCAGCCCCCCATACAATGAGCAGTTCTTC. The chain couples TRBV14 to TRBJ2-1, with the D segment identity uncertain. CDR1 and CDR2, per the germline V gene, are SGHDN and FVKESK. The CDR3, from cysteine to phenylalanine, totals 12 residues. The read is trimmed to its CDR3 DNA, 36 bases read in frame from base 1. The junction carries 5 bases between V and J, which are trimmed by 4 bases and 4 bases respectively.